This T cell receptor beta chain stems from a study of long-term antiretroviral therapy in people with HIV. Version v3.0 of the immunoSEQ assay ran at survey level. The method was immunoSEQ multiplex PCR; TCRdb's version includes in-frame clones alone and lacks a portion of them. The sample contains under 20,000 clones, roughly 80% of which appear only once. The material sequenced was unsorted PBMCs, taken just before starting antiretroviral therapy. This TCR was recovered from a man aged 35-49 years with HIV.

In DNA, the CDR3 is TGTGCCAGCAGCTTGGGGAATAGCGTCAACACGAACACCGGGGAGCTGTTTTTT. Translation: CASSLGNSVNTNTGELFF. The rearrangement links TRBV11-2 to TRBJ2-2; a weak D match, TRBD2 (5 bases). Trimming removed 3 bases from V and 0 bases from J, with 17 bases in between. The CDR3 contains 18 residues. Germline lookup yields CDR1 SGHAT and CDR2 FQNNGV.